The 7 T cell receptor beta chains listed next were all sequenced from one sample in a study of shared clonotypes between healthy human individuals. Repertoires were generated with immunoSEQ multiplex PCR, while TCRdb's copy carries only in-frame clones and drops some. The data contain some 500,000 clones, more than 70% of them seen just once; the ten biggest clones take up about 11%. Sequenced material: PBMCs. These receptors were obtained from a woman in her forties in good health. Some clones in this sample may be carry-over from other donors' samples.

Notes on this clone: At one end the junction does not follow the germline gene, possibly because of a read error. The rearrangement joins TRBV5-4 to TRBJ2-6, with D uncertain. This CDR3 has 16 residues. Germline V gives CDR1 SGHNT, CDR2 YYREEE (reference sequence). The CDR3 here is CASSQDWGSGANVLTF. The DNA for the CDR3 is TGCGCCAGCAGCCAAGATTGGGGCTCTGGGGCCAACGTCCTGACTTTC.

The chain recombines TRBV20-1 with TRBJ2-7, with D possibly TRBD2 on 6 matching bases. CDR3 length: 11 amino acids. CDR1 is DFQATT and CDR2 is SNEGSKA in the germline V gene (reference sequence). Trimming pared 4 bases from V and 3 bases from J, leaving 7 bases between. CDR3 coding DNA: TGCAGTGCTAAGACTAGCTACGAGCAGTACTTC. This codes for CSAKTSYEQYF.

V and J are TRBV30 and TRBJ1-5; D is unresolved. The CDR3 covers 13 residues. Per germline, CDR1 GTSNPN and CDR2 SVGIG (reference sequence). The V and J ends lost 1 base and 7 bases respectively, with 11 bases between them. Written as DNA, the CDR3 is TGTGCCTGGAGTGCCAGGAAGGACCAGCCCCAGCATTTT. It specifies CAWSARKDQPQHF.

This chain connects TRBV7-9 to TRBJ2-3, with 15 bases aligning to TRBD2. In germline, CDR1 is SEHNR, CDR2 FQNEAQ (reference sequence). This CDR3 region has 17 residues. With 1 base clipped from V and 4 bases from J, the junction kept 3 bases outside the gene matches. The DNA of the CDR3 is TGTGCCAGCAGCTTAGGGACTAGCGGGAGGGCCGCAGATACGCAGTATTTT. This codes for CASSLGTSGRAADTQYF.

The genes are TRBV27 and TRBJ2-7; maybe TRBD2 (6 bases). The CDR3 length is 14 residues. Per the germline V gene, CDR1 is MNHEY and CDR2 is SMNVEV (reference sequence). V was pared by 2 bases and J by 2 bases, with 10 bases between. In nucleotides, the CDR3 is TGTGCCAGCAGTTTAAACGGGAGTCCCTACGAGCAGTACTTC. Amino acids: CASSLNGSPYEQYF.

At least ten counts were recorded for this clone. CDR3 amino acids: CASSEVEVMCPYEQYF. CDR3 nucleotides: TGTGCCAGCAGTGAGGTAGAGGTAATGTGCCCCTACGAGCAGTACTTC. This sequence joins TRBV6-4 and TRBJ2-7; the D is unclear. The CDR3 runs to 16 residues. Looked up from germline, CDR1 is MRHNA and CDR2 is SNTAGT. Trimming took 3 bases from V and 2 from J, leaving 17 bases between them.

The chain couples TRBV5-1 to TRBJ2-2; 11 bases line up with TRBD2. The J segment lost 5 bases and the V segment lost 6 bases, leaving 6 bases of the junction unmatched. CDR1 is SGHRS, CDR2 YFSETQ, per germline. The CDR3 extends over 15 amino acids. The chain's CDR3 is CASNLAGGATGELFF. The CDR3 DNA reads as TGCGCCAGCAATCTAGCGGGAGGTGCTACCGGGGAGCTGTTTTTT.